Given below is one TCR beta chain in context. This record comes from a study of blood T cell repertoires in COVID-19. The wider study: Sites in the United States, Italy and Spain provided acute and convalescent COVID-19 samples. The cDNA or gDNA used as material had been derived from T cells, B-cell-depleted T cells, or PBMCs.

Per the original data handling: Nucleated cell counts were estimated from reference gene primer amplification. Only in-frame clones appear in the TCRdb table, and some are missing; sequencing was by immunoSEQ multiplex PCR. The V and J calls and clone size are taken from that table; D and trimming were inferred from the DNA. Of roughly 130,000 clones in the sample, more than 75% were seen once. The trim removed 3 bases at V and 4 bases at J, leaving 4 bases unmatched. CDR3 length: 14 residues. CDR1 and CDR2 (germline): LNHDA, SQIVND (reference sequence). The chain uses TRBV19 and TRBJ1-1; TRBD1 agrees at 8 bases. The material sequenced was peripheral blood. This receptor was obtained from a woman in her sixties with acute or convalescent COVID-19. CDR3 nucleotides: TGTGCCAGTAGTATCTTGGACAGGGCCACTGAAGCTTTCTTT. Its translation is CASSILDRATEAFF.